This T cell receptor beta chain was documented in a study of T cell responses to AZD1222 COVID-19 vaccine. The repertoire was sequenced with immunoSEQ multiplex PCR; TCRdb's copy has only in-frame clones and lacks some. The table shows under 150,000 clones, with 80% to 95% occurring only once. Between the trimmed V and J ends, which lost 5 bases and 8 bases, there was a span of 13 bases. CDR1 and CDR2 from the germline V gene are SGHTS and YDEGEE. CDR3 size: 12 residues. Second doses were pooled across both intervals (about 4 or about 12 weeks). This chain connects TRBV5-8 to TRBJ1-2, with D perhaps matching TRBD1 (6 bases). This material consisted of peripheral blood, taken 28 days after the second AZD1222 dose. The source of this sequence is an adult who received the AZD1222 COVID-19 vaccine. The CDR3 nucleotides read TGTGCCAGCAGGAAGACAGGAGGCGGCTACACCTTC. Amino acid sequence: CASRKTGGGYTF.